Below, 10 T cell receptor beta chains from the same sample are listed, as sequenced in a study of cytomegalovirus exposure and HLA in healthy donors. The PCR was carried out with 60 Vbeta primers and 13 Jbeta primers. Generated by immunoSEQ multiplex PCR, the TCRdb table keeps only in-frame clones and is missing some. The top ten clones hold around 12% of a sample with about 120,000 clones, more than 75% of them seen once. Sequencing input: PBMCs. These receptors were obtained from a woman aged 40 to 55 in good health and CMV-seropositive.

This clone was seen a few times. This rearrangement joins TRBV30 to TRBJ1-3, with a weak D call TRBD1 (6 bases). Trimming took off 1 base at V and 8 bases at J, with 12 bases between the two ends. This CDR3 has 13 residues. The germline V gene has CDR1 GTSNPN and CDR2 SVGIG (reference sequence). CDR3 nucleotides: TGTGCCTGGAGTGCGGACAGTGCGGACACCATATATTTT. Translated, it gives CAWSADSADTIYF.

The V gene is TRBV6-1, the J gene TRBJ1-6; 7 positions match TRBD1. Germline assignment: CDR1 MNHNS and CDR2 SASEGT. Unmatched junction bases numbered 7, after V lost 2 bases and J lost 9 bases. This CDR3 spans 15 amino acids. CDR3 residues: CASSETADRTSPLHF. CDR3 bases: TGTGCCAGCAGTGAAACGGCGGACAGGACTTCACCCCTCCACTTT.

The rearrangement uses TRBV9 and TRBJ2-7, with TRBD2 as a possible D gene (5 bases). CDR1 is SGDLS, CDR2 YYNGEE, per germline. The CDR3 is made up of 13 amino acids. Trimming took 4 bases from V and 3 from J, leaving 11 bases between them. CDR3 DNA sequence: TGTGCCAGCAGCCCACTAGTTGGCTACGAGCAGTACTTC. This codes for CASSPLVGYEQYF.

The gene calls are TRBV18 and TRBJ2-3; unclear D gene. CDR3 size: 11 residues. CDR1 is KGHSH and CDR2 is LQKENI in the germline V gene. V was cut by 8 bases and J by 4 bases, with 7 bases left in between. DNA for the CDR3: TGTGCCAGCGCAACGGCAGATACGCAGTATTTT. Encoded protein: CASATADTQYF.

CDR3 loop: CASSGWGDRERETQYF. CDR3 sequence (DNA): TGTGCCAGCAGCGGGTGGGGGGACAGGGAGAGAGAGACCCAGTACTTC. The chain uses TRBV9 and TRBJ2-5, with 9 bases that match TRBD1. V was pared by 3 bases and J by 4 bases, with 10 bases of the junction left unmatched. The length of the CDR3 is 16 residues. The germline V gene has CDR1 SGDLS and CDR2 YYNGEE. Based on the CDR3 plus reference TRBV9 and TRBJ2-5, the full variable domain is DSGVTQTPKHLITATGQRVTLRCSPRSGDLSVYWYQQSLDQGLQFLIQYYNGEERAKGNILERFSAQQFPDLHSELNLSSLELGDSALYFCASSGWGDRERETQYFGPGTRLLVL.

The rearrangement joins TRBV5-1 to TRBJ1-4; TRBD1 matches 7 bases. Looked up from germline, CDR1 is SGHRS and CDR2 is YFSETQ. The V and J ends lost 4 bases and 3 bases, in that order; junction bases with no gene match: 6. The CDR3 sequence is 15 residues long. The CDR3 DNA sequence: TGCGCCAGCAGCCTAGGGGGCTCGGCTAATGAAAAACTGTTTTTT. This translates into CASSLGGSANEKLFF.

The V call is TRBV2, the J call TRBJ1-1, with D perhaps TRBD1 (6 bases). The V gene's germline CDR1 is SNHLY and CDR2 FYNNEI. Trimming removed 5 bases from V and 2 bases from J, with 9 bases in between. The CDR3 sequence is 13 residues long. The CDR3 sequence: CASSLGGNTEAFF. CDR3 coding DNA: TGTGCCAGCAGTCTAGGGGGTAACACTGAAGCTTTCTTT.

This chain joins TRBV5-6 and TRBJ1-6, with a tentative D call TRBD1 (6 bases). The CDR3 extends over 16 amino acids. Germline CDR1 is SGHDT and CDR2 is YYEEEE. The germline V and J ends were trimmed by 1 base and 6 bases, with 14 bases remaining between them. The CDR3 DNA follows: TGTGCCAGCAGCTTGACAGGGAGAGCCCTTAATTCACCCCTCCACTTT. Translated, it gives CASSLTGRALNSPLHF. Filled out from reference TRBV5-6 and TRBJ1-6, the complete variable domain reads DAGVTQSPTHLIKTRGQQVTLRCSPKSGHDTVSWYQQALGQGPQFIFQYYEEEERQRGNFPDRFSGHQFPNYSSELNVNALLLGDSALYLCASSLTGRALNSPLHFGNGTRLTVT.

V usage is TRBV5-1 and J usage is TRBJ2-7; the match to TRBD1 covers 12 bases. J was trimmed by 5 bases and V by 2 bases; bases with no gene match: 5. The CDR3 extends over 15 amino acids. Germline V gene lookup returns CDR1 SGHRS and CDR2 YFSETQ. CDR3 nucleotides: TGCGCCAGCAGCTTACTCGGGACAGGGGGCGACGAGCAGTACTTC. Protein: CASSLLGTGGDEQYF. The full variable domain, in which reference TRBV5-1 and TRBJ2-7 provide the parts outside the CDR3, is KAGVTQTPRYLIKTRGQQVTLSCSPISGHRSVSWYQQTPGQGLQFLFEYFSETQRNKGNFPGRFSGRQFSNSRSEMNVSTLELGDSALYLCASSLLGTGGDEQYFGPGTRLTVT.

This clone has only one observation. V and J are TRBV16 and TRBJ1-2, with unresolved D. The ends were cut back, 0 bases at V and 7 bases at J, with 9 bases in the middle. Germline CDR1 KGHSY, CDR2 FQNENV. The CDR3 runs 13 residues. DNA for the CDR3: TGTGCCAGCAGCCAATCAGGGCGGGGTGGCTACACCTTC. Its translation: CASSQSGRGGYTF.